This T cell receptor (beta chain) was identified during a study of shared clonotypes between healthy human individuals. The protocol was immunoSEQ multiplex PCR, while the TCRdb copy is restricted to in-frame clones and leaves out a portion. This table has 520,000 or so clones, 79% appearing once. The J segment lost 6 bases and the V segment lost 5 bases, leaving 6 bases of the junction unmatched. The CDR3 covers 14 residues. The germline CDR1 and CDR2 sequences are WSHSY and SAAADI. V usage is TRBV10-2 and J usage is TRBJ2-1, with 8 bases identical to TRBD1. The sequence was collected from a woman in her thirties or forties in good health. Some clones in this sample may be carry-over from other donors' samples. Sequenced material: PBMCs. DNA for the CDR3: TGCGCCAGCAGTTCCTGGACAGGGAGCAATGAGCAGTTCTTC. The encoded protein is CASSSWTGSNEQFF.